This T cell receptor beta chain was identified in a study of blood T cells in healthy people across ages. Then a second PCR, running roughly 7 to 11 cycles, was carried out with a sample-barcoded 5' primer and a J-beta primer mix. TCRdb fed the 5' RACE reads into MiXCR, producing one record per CDR3 protein. The sample has under 800,000 distinct CDR3 sequences, more than 40% seen once; the top ten hold around 20%. Aged roughly 6 to 90, donors were systemically healthy Caucasians from Russia. Per sample, no less than 5.5 micrograms of total RNA were extracted. Germline lookup yields CDR1 SNHLY and CDR2 FYNNEI. V dropped 8 bases and J dropped 0 bases, with 14 bases sitting between them. The CDR3 totals 15 residues.

Material: blood. The receptor comes from an older woman in good health. The rearrangement joins TRBV2 to TRBJ2-1; possibly TRBD1 for D (6 bases). CDR3 region: CASGLDRSSYNEQFF. The CDR3 nucleotides read TGTGCCAGCGGCCTGGACAGAAGCTCCTACAATGAGCAGTTCTTC.